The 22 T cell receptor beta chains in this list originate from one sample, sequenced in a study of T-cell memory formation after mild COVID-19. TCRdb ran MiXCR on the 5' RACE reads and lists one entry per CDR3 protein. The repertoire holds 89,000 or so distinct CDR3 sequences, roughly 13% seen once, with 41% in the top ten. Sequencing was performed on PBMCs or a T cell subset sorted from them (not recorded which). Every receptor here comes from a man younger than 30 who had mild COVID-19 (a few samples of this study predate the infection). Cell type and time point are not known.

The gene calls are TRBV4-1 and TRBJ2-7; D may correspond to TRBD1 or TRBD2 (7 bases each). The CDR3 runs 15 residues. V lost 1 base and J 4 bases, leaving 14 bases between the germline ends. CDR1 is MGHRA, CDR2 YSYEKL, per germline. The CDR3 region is CASSQVRQGLYEQYF. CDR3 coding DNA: TGCGCCAGCAGCCAAGTAAGACAGGGACTATACGAGCAGTACTTC.

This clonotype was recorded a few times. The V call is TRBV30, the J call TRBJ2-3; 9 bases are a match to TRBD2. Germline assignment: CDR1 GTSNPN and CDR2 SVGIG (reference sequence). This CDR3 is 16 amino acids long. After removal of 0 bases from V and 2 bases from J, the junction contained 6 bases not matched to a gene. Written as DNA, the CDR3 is TGTGCCTGGAGTGTCGGTCTAGCGGGGTTCACAGATACGCAGTATTTT. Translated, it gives CAWSVGLAGFTDTQYF.

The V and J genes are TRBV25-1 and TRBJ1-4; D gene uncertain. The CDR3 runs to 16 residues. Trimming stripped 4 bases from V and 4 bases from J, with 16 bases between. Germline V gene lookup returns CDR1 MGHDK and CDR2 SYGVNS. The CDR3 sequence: CASSGGVGPYNEKLFF. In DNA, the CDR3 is TGTGCCAGCAGTGGTGGGGTTGGCCCTTATAATGAAAAACTGTTTTTT.

For the CDR3, the DNA is TGCGCCAGCAGCTTGTCCAGGGGATCCTACAATGAGCAGTTCTTC. It is translated as CASSLSRGSYNEQFF. This sequence joins TRBV5-1 and TRBJ2-1, with D perhaps TRBD1 (6 bases). V was trimmed by 1 base and J by 1 base, leaving 9 bases between them. This CDR3 comprises 15 residues. CDR1 SGHRS and CDR2 YFSETQ come from the germline V gene.

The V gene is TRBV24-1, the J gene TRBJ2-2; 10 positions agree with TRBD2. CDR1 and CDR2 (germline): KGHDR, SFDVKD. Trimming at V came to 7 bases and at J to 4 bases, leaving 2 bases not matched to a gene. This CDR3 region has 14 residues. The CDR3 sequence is CATSRTSGTGELFF. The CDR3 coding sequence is TGTGCCACCAGCCGGACTAGCGGCACCGGGGAGCTGTTTTTT.

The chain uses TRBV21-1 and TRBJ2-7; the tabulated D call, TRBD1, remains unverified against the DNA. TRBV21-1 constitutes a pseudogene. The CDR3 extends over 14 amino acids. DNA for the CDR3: TGTGCCAGCAGCAAGGCTACAGGGTTCCACGAGCAGTACGTC. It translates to CASSKATGFHEQYV.

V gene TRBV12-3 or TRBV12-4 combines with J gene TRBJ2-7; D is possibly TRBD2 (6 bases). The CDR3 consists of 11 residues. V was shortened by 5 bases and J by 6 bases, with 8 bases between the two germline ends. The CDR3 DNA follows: TGTGCCAGCAGTACTAGCCGCGAGCAGTACTTC. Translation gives CASSTSREQYF.

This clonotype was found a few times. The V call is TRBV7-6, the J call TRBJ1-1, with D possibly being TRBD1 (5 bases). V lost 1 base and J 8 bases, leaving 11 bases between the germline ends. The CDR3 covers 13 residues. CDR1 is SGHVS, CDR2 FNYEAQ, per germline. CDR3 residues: CASSLGGAGEAFF. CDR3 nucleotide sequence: TGTGCCAGCAGCTTAGGAGGGGCAGGGGAAGCTTTCTTT. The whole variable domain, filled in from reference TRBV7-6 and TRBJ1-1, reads GAGVSQSPRYKVTKRGQDVALRCDPISGHVSLYWYRQALGQGPEFLTYFNYEAQQDKSGLPNDRFSAERPEGSISTLTIQRTEQRDSAMYRCASSLGGAGEAFFGQGTRLTVV.

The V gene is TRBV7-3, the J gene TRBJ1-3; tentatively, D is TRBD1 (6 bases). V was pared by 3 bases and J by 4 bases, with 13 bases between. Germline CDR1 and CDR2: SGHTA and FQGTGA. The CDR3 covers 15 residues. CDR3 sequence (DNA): TGTGCCAGCAGCTTCCTCAGGGGTAGCGGAAACACCATATATTTT. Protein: CASSFLRGSGNTIYF.

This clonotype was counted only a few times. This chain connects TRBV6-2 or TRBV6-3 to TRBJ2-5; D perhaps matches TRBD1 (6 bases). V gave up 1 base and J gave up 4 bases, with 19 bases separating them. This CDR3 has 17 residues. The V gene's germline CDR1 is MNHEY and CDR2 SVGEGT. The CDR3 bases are TGTGCCAGCAGTTACTGGGACATCACCCCACCACCAGAGACCCAGTACTTC. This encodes CASSYWDITPPPETQYF.

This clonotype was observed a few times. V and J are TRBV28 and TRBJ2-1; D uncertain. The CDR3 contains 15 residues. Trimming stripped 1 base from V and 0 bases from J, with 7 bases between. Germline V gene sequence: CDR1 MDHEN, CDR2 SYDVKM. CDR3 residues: CASSLLLSSYNEQFF. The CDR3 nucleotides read TGTGCCAGCAGTTTATTGTTAAGCTCCTACAATGAGCAGTTCTTC.

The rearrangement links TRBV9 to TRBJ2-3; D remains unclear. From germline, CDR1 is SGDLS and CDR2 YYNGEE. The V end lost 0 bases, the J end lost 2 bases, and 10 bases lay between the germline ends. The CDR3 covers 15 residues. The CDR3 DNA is TGTGCCAGCAGCGTAGGCGGCCTCCCCACAGATACGCAGTATTTT. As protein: CASSVGGLPTDTQYF. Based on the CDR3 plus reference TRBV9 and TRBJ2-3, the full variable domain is DSGVTQTPKHLITATGQRVTLRCSPRSGDLSVYWYQQSLDQGLQFLIQYYNGEERAKGNILERFSAQQFPDLHSELNLSSLELGDSALYFCASSVGGLPTDTQYFGPGTRLTVL.

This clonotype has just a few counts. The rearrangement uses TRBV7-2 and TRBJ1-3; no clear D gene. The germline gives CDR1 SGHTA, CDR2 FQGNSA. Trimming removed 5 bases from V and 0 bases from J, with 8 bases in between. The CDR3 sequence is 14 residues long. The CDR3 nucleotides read TGTGCCAGCAGCCGGACGGGCTCTGGAAACACCATATATTTT. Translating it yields CASSRTGSGNTIYF.

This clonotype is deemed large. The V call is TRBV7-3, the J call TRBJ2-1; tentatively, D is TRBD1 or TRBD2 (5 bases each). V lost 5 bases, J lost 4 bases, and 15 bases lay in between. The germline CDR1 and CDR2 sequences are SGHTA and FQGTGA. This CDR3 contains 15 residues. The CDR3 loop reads CASSRGASGYNEQFF. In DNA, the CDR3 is TGTGCCAGCAGCCGAGGGGCCTCCGGGTACAATGAGCAGTTCTTC.

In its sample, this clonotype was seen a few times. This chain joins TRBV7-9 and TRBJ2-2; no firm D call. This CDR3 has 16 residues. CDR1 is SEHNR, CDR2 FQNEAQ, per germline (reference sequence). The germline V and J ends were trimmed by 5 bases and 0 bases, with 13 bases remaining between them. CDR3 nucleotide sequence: TGTGCCAGCAGCCCGAGTTCCGTAGCGAACACCGGGGAGCTGTTTTTT. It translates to CASSPSSVANTGELFF.

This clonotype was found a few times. The CDR3 DNA reads TGTGCCAGCAGTTCGACAGGGGGCTATGGCTACACCTTC. As protein: CASSSTGGYGYTF. V usage is TRBV28 and J usage is TRBJ1-2; 9 bases are a match to TRBD1. Trimming took 4 bases from V and 4 from J; bases not matched to a gene: 1. The CDR3 loop spans 13 amino acids. Looked up from germline, CDR1 is MDHEN and CDR2 is SYDVKM.

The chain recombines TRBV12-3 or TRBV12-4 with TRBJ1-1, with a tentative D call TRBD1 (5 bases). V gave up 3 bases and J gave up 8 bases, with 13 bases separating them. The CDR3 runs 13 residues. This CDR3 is CASSLRPGQEAFF. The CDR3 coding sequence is TGTGCCAGCAGTTTGAGGCCGGGGCAGGAAGCTTTCTTT.

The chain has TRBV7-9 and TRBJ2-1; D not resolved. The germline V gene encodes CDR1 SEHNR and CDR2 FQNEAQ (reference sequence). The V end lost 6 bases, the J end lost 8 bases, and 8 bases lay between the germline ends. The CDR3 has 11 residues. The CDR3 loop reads CASSSTYEQFF. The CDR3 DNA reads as TGTGCCAGCAGTTCGACATATGAGCAGTTCTTC. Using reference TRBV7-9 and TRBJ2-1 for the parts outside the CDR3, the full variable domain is DTGVSQNPRHKITKRGQNVTFRCDPISEHNRLYWYRQTLGQGPEFLTYFQNEAQLEKSRLLSDRFSAERPKGSFSTLEIQRTEQGDSAMYLCASSSTYEQFFGPGTRLTVL.

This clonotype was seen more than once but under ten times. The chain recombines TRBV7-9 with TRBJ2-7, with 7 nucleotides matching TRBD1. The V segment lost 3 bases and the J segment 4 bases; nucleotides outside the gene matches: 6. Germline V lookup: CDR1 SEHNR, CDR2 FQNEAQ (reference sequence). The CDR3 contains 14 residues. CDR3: CASSFPGQQYEQYF. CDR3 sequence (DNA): TGTGCCAGCAGCTTTCCGGGACAGCAGTACGAGCAGTACTTC.

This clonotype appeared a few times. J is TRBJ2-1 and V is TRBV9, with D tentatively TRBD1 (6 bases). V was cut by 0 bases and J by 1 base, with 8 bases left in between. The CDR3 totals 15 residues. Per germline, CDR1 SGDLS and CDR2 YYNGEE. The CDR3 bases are TGTGCCAGCAGCGTAGAGGGGGTGTCCTACAATGAGCAGTTCTTC. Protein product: CASSVEGVSYNEQFF.

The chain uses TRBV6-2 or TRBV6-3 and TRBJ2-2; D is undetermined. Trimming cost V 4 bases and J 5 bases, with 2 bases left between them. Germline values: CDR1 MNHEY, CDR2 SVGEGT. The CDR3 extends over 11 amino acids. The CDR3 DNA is TGTGCCAGCAGTTGGACCGGGGAGCTGTTTTTT. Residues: CASSWTGELFF.

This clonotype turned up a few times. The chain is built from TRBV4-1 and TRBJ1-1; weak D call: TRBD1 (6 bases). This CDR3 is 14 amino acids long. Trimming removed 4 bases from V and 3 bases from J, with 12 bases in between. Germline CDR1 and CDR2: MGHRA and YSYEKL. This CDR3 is CASSPPDRYTEAFF. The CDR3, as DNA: TGCGCCAGCAGCCCCCCGGACAGATACACTGAAGCTTTCTTT.